The entry below gives a single TCR beta chain sequence along with its context. Trimming shortened V by 3 bases and J by 0 bases, and 4 bases separated the two germline ends. The germline CDR1 and CDR2 sequences are SGHDT and YYEEEE. The CDR3 totals 13 residues. CD45RO-negative, CCR7-selected cells formed the naive CD8 fraction, which excluded terminally differentiated effector memory CD45RA+ cells. Some 28,000 T cell genomes (approximately 190 ng DNA) went into each sorted-subset replicate. Produced via immunoSEQ multiplex PCR; TCRdb's table is partial and in-frame only. The sample consists of around 2,100,000 clones, about 95% of them appearing once. The data were obtained in a study of shared clonotypes between healthy human individuals.

This receptor was taken from a man younger than 30 in good health. The sequencing input was naive CD8+ T cells sorted from blood. V is TRBV5-6 and J is TRBJ1-5, with no clear D. CDR3 coding DNA: TGTGCCAGCAGCTGGTCTAGCAATCAGCCCCAGCATTTT. Its protein is CASSWSSNQPQHF.